The 21 T cell receptor beta chains reported below all come from one sample, sequenced in a study of blood T cell repertoires in COVID-19. The table came from immunoSEQ multiplex PCR; TCRdb's copy has only in-frame clones and leaves some out. The sample has fewer than 250,000 clones; about nine tenths are singletons. Sequencing was carried out using peripheral blood. The receptor set was obtained from a woman aged 55-69 years with acute or convalescent COVID-19.

J is TRBJ1-4 and V is TRBV7-2; 9 nucleotides match TRBD1. Germline trimming cut 4 bases from V and 0 bases from J; bases unmatched to any gene: 9. Germline values: CDR1 SGHTA, CDR2 FQGNSA. The CDR3 loop spans 18 amino acids. CDR3 DNA: TGTGCCAGCAGCTCCGGGACAGGGACCCTTGCAACTAATGAAAAACTGTTTTTT. Translated, it gives CASSSGTGTLATNEKLFF.

In DNA, the CDR3 is TGTGCCAGCAGACCATGGGGGACTGACAAAAGCTCCTACGAGCAGTACTTC. This sequence encodes CASRPWGTDKSSYEQYF. The V and J genes are TRBV28 and TRBJ2-7, with D maybe TRBD2 (6 bases). Deletions cut 6 bases from V and 0 bases from J, with 21 bases between. There are 17 residues in the CDR3. Germline V gene lookup returns CDR1 MDHEN and CDR2 SYDVKM. Full variable domain (rest looked up from reference TRBV28 and TRBJ2-7): DVKVTQSSRYLVKRTGEKVFLECVQDMDHENMFWYRQDPGLGLRLIYFSYDVKMKEKGDIPEGYSVSREKKERFSLILESASTNQTSMYLCASRPWGTDKSSYEQYFGPGTRLTVT.

V is TRBV4-2 and J is TRBJ2-3, with D possibly TRBD2 on 6 matching bases. Trimming took off 1 base at V and 0 bases at J, with 14 bases between the two ends. The CDR3 runs to 17 residues. Germline V gives CDR1 LGHNA, CDR2 YNFKEQ. DNA of the CDR3: TGTGCCAGCAGCCAAGCCCTTGCTAGCGCTAGCACAGATACGCAGTATTTT. This encodes CASSQALASASTDTQYF.

This chain uses TRBV29-1 with TRBJ1-2; tentative D call: TRBD1 (6 bases). Germline V gene data show CDR1 as SQVTM and CDR2 as ANQGSEA. Trimming stripped 4 bases from V and 4 bases from J, with 13 bases between. The CDR3 sequence is 13 residues long. The CDR3 loop reads CSVGSGTLYGYTF. CDR3 in DNA: TGCAGCGTTGGATCAGGGACACTCTATGGCTACACCTTC.

The CDR3 is CASTTDWALNQPQHF. The CDR3 bases are TGTGCCAGCACCACTGATTGGGCTCTCAATCAGCCCCAGCATTTT. V and J are TRBV2 and TRBJ1-5; D is unresolved. V lost 7 bases and J 3 bases, leaving 16 bases between the germline ends. Per germline, CDR1 SNHLY and CDR2 FYNNEI. The CDR3 extends over 15 amino acids.

The gene calls are TRBV19 and TRBJ2-7; TRBD1 aligns across 9 bases. This CDR3 has 14 amino acids. The germline gives CDR1 LNHDA, CDR2 SQIVND (reference sequence). J gave up 4 bases and V 7 bases, and 8 bases lay outside the gene matches. CDR3 sequence (DNA): TGTGCCAGTACTCCGGGACAGGGTATTTACGAGCAGTACTTC. Translating it yields CASTPGQGIYEQYF.

V and J are TRBV23-1 and TRBJ2-1; TRBD2 aligns across 9 bases. TRBV23-1 has ORF status, its function being uncertain. Trimming removed 8 bases from V and 2 bases from J; junction bases left unmatched: 4. The CDR3 is 14 residues long. The CDR3 sequence is CASEASGAYNEQFF. The CDR3, as DNA: TGCGCCAGCGAAGCTAGCGGGGCCTACAATGAGCAGTTCTTC.

The chain joins TRBV28 to TRBJ1-5; no reliable D call. The CDR3 has 13 residues. Germline CDR1 MDHEN, CDR2 SYDVKM. V was cut by 7 bases and J by 3 bases, with 10 bases left in between. The CDR3 region is CASIEQLNQPQHF. DNA for the CDR3: TGTGCCAGCATTGAACAGCTCAATCAGCCCCAGCATTTT. The complete variable domain, with remaining parts taken from reference TRBV28 and TRBJ1-5, reads DVKVTQSSRYLVKRTGEKVFLECVQDMDHENMFWYRQDPGLGLRLIYFSYDVKMKEKGDIPEGYSVSREKKERFSLILESASTNQTSMYLCASIEQLNQPQHFGDGTRLSIL.

As DNA, the CDR3 is TGTGCCAGCAGGGACAGGGGCCAAGAGACCCAGTACTTC. It is translated as CASRDRGQETQYF. The chain couples TRBV6-5 to TRBJ2-5; 9 bases are shared with TRBD1. After removal of 6 bases from V and 1 base from J, the junction contained 0 bases not matched to a gene. The germline V gene encodes CDR1 MNHEY and CDR2 SVGAGI. The CDR3 is 13 amino acids.

The chain carries TRBV6-5 and TRBJ1-5; the match to TRBD1 covers 7 bases. Germline V gives CDR1 MNHEY, CDR2 SVGAGI. The CDR3 loop spans 15 amino acids. The J segment lost 6 bases and the V segment lost 10 bases, leaving 15 bases of the junction unmatched. CDR3 region: CAISDGNRGRQPQHF. The CDR3 region has the DNA TGTGCCATCTCGGACGGTAACAGGGGACGTCAGCCCCAGCATTTT.

This clone was detected a few times. J is TRBJ1-4 and V is TRBV24-1; 10 nucleotides match TRBD1. CDR1 and CDR2 from the germline V gene are KGHDR and SFDVKD. Germline trimming cut 4 bases from V and 7 bases from J; bases unmatched to any gene: 2. The CDR3 sequence is 14 residues long. CDR3 amino acids: CATSDGTGAEKLFF. The CDR3 nucleotides are TGTGCCACCAGTGACGGGACAGGGGCTGAAAAACTGTTTTTT.

The chain has TRBV21-1 and TRBJ1-2. TRBV21-1 is shown as a pseudogene. The CDR3 is 15 amino acids. The CDR3 DNA reads as TGTGCCAGCAGCAAATTCGGGGAAAAAAAGAGGGGCTACACCTTC. Its translation is CASSKFGEKKRGYTF.

The chain recombines TRBV12-5 with TRBJ2-1, with 10 bases aligning to TRBD2. The V gene's germline CDR1 is LGHNT and CDR2 FRNRAP. V trimming: 2 bases; J trimming: 5 bases; junction bases outside the gene matches: 3. This CDR3 is 15 amino acids long. The CDR3 DNA reads as TGTGCTAGTGGTTTGCGAGCGGGGGGGGACAATGAGCAGTTCTTC. Translating it yields CASGLRAGGDNEQFF.

DNA of the CDR3: TGTGCCTGGAGTGTACAGGGTAGCTGGAACACCGGGGAGCTGTTTTTT. Residues: CAWSVQGSWNTGELFF. V is TRBV30 and J is TRBJ2-2; a possible D gene is TRBD1 (6 bases). The V end lost 0 bases, the J end lost 1 base, and 12 bases lay between the germline ends. The CDR3 runs 16 residues. Germline-derived CDR1 and CDR2 are GTSNPN and SVGIG (reference sequence).

This clone was counted once. The J gene is TRBJ2-1, the V gene TRBV7-9, with TRBD2 matching over 8 bases. The CDR3 is 14 amino acids. V lost 11 bases, J lost 6 bases, and 12 bases stayed unmatched. Germline CDR1 is SEHNR and CDR2 is FQNEAQ (reference sequence). The chain's CDR3 is CALLRGGIVNEQFF. CDR3 nucleotides: TGTGCCCTCCTCCGGGGGGGCATAGTCAATGAGCAGTTCTTC.

V usage is TRBV3-1 (or the pseudogene TRBV3-2) and J usage is TRBJ2-5; no clear D gene. V dropped 1 base and J dropped 6 bases, with 6 bases sitting between them. The CDR3 length is 12 residues. Germline V CDR1 and CDR2: LGHDT, YNNKEL (reference sequence). The CDR3 bases are TGTGCCAGCAGCCAAGGGGCTCAGACCCAGTACTTC. Residues: CASSQGAQTQYF.

The chain employs TRBV24-1 and TRBJ2-1; D is perhaps TRBD2 (6 bases). V was trimmed by 2 bases and J by 10 bases, leaving 14 bases between them. The germline CDR1 and CDR2 sequences are KGHDR and SFDVKD. This CDR3 comprises 14 residues. In DNA form, the CDR3 reads TGTGCCACCAGTGATTCGGGACTGGCGGGGGAGCAGTTCTTC. Translated: CATSDSGLAGEQFF.

The chain uses TRBV18 and TRBJ2-7, with TRBD1 as a possible D gene (6 bases). Germline assignment: CDR1 KGHSH and CDR2 LQKENI. There are 15 residues in the CDR3. V lost 3 bases to trimming and J lost 0 bases, with 12 bases between them. Here the CDR3 reads CASSPPQGSSYEQYF. CDR3 DNA sequence: TGTGCCAGCTCACCGCCACAGGGTAGCTCCTACGAGCAGTACTTC.

The gene calls are TRBV24-1 and TRBJ2-3, with D maybe TRBD2 (6 bases). Germline-derived CDR1 and CDR2 are KGHDR and SFDVKD. Trimming took 3 bases from V and 4 from J, leaving 22 bases between them. The CDR3 totals 18 residues. CDR3 amino acids: CATSDPATGPGAADTQYF. The CDR3 bases are TGTGCCACCAGTGATCCCGCAACCGGTCCGGGAGCGGCAGATACGCAGTATTTT.

The genes are TRBV24-1 and TRBJ1-5; no definite D call. Germline-derived CDR1 and CDR2 are KGHDR and SFDVKD. Between the trimmed V and J ends, which lost 4 bases and 0 bases, there was a span of 3 bases. The CDR3 loop spans 13 amino acids. CDR3 in amino acids: CATSDYSNQPQHF. CDR3 in DNA: TGTGCCACCAGTGACTATAGCAATCAGCCCCAGCATTTT.

J is TRBJ2-1 and V is TRBV27; 10 bases fit TRBD2. The CDR3 is 16 residues long. CDR1 and CDR2 from the germline V gene are MNHEY and SMNVEV (reference sequence). J was trimmed by 10 bases and V by 3 bases; bases with no gene match: 12. In DNA form, the CDR3 reads TGTGCCAGCAGTTTCCGGCTAGCGGGAGCCCTACGGGAGCAGTTCTTC. Amino acids: CASSFRLAGALREQFF.